The clone carrying this T cell receptor beta chain has a count of ten or more. Its antigen is undetermined. The time point was: patch test 2, 6 weeks after DPC sensitization. Documented treatment: therapeutic diphenylcyclopropenone sensitization with weekly scalp DPC. This sample stems from a study of human T cells and chemical hapten exposure. Overall study context: Patients got weekly scalp diphenylcyclopropenone doses over the approximately 24-week study. Chiefly women, the patients showed alopecia areata, totalis or universalis.

Study observations and caveats: Following DPC sensitization, TCRs present above 1 in 1000 frequency showed no change.

This CDR3 is built from 14 residues. Germline V CDR1 and CDR2: SNHLY, FYNNEI. The V end was cut by 4 bases, the J end by 4 bases, with 12 bases between. TCRdb re-derived calls from the RACE reads in MiXCR, one entry per CDR3 protein. In the table there are tens of thousands of distinct CDR3 sequences, around a tenth of which are singletons. The receptor comes from a man aged 18-30 years with alopecia areata. Some clones in this sample may be carry-over from other donors' samples. Material: whole blood, obtained in connection with sensitization to the hapten diphenylcyclopropenone (DPC). The chain combines TRBV2 with TRBJ2-3, with D perhaps matching TRBD1 or TRBD2 (6 bases each). The CDR3 bases are TGTGCCAGCAGTGGGACTACAGGGTCAGATACGCAGTATTTT. Translation gives CASSGTTGSDTQYF.